These T cell receptor beta chains were read from a single sample in a study of cytomegalovirus exposure and HLA in healthy donors. Sequencing was performed with immunoSEQ multiplex PCR; in TCRdb, only in-frame clones are kept and a portion is missing. The profile shows about 59,000 clones, about four fifths of them singletons. What was sequenced was PBMCs. The receptors come from a woman aged 40 to 50 in good health and CMV-seronegative. Each CDR3 is given with its conserved first and last residue. Each record gives: V gene, D gene, J gene, clone size, CDR3 protein, CDR3 DNA. D genes are given only for firm matches. Not all rows give a size; the values are once, few, many and, for expanded clones, a class.

TRBV7-9,NA,TRBJ2-6,NA,CASRLGGGTSGANVLTF,TGTGCCAGCCGATTAGGGGGGGGAACCTCTGGGGCCAACGTCCTGACTTTC
TRBV28,TRBD1,TRBJ2-7,NA,CASSGRGMTYEQYF,TGTGCCAGCAGTGGCAGGGGGATGACCTACGAGCAGTACTTC
TRBV6-5,NA,TRBJ2-1,NA,CASSWPPNEQFF,TGTGCCAGCAGTTGGCCCCCCAATGAGCAGTTCTTC
TRBV5-4,TRBD2,TRBJ2-2,once,CASSLWGGTGELFF,TGTGCCAGCAGCTTATGGGGGGGCACCGGGGAGCTGTTTTTT
TRBV4-1,TRBD1,TRBJ2-7,NA,CASSQYQGAPYEQYF,TGCGCCAGCAGCCAATACCAGGGGGCCCCCTACGAGCAGTACTTC
TRBV14,NA,TRBJ1-2,NA,CASSQGLGYGYTF,TGTGCCAGCAGCCAGGGCCTCGGCTATGGCTACACCTTC
TRBV11-2,TRBD2,TRBJ2-7,few,CASSFSGHSYEQYF,TGTGCCAGCAGCTTTAGCGGGCACTCCTACGAGCAGTACTTC
TRBV7-9,TRBD2,TRBJ2-7,NA,CASSEREWSYEQYF,TGTGCCAGCAGCGAGCGGGAGTGGTCCTACGAGCAGTACTTC
TRBV28,TRBD2,TRBJ2-1,NA,CASSRTSGRAKSFEQFF,TGTGCCAGCAGTCGAACTAGCGGGAGGGCCAAATCTTTTGAGCAGTTCTTC
TRBV5-1,TRBD2,TRBJ2-7,NA,CASSLSGGSYEQYF,TGCGCCAGCAGCTTGTCGGGAGGGTCCTACGAGCAGTACTTC
TRBV28,NA,TRBJ2-3,NA,CASSLGAGFRTDTQYF,TGTGCCAGCAGTTTAGGAGCCGGATTTCGCACAGATACGCAGTATTTT
TRBV9,NA,TRBJ1-1,NA,CASSAGGTKAFF,TGTGCCAGCAGCGCCGGGGGAACAAAAGCTTTCTTT
TRBV5-6,NA,TRBJ2-5,NA,CASSFALDSFVETQYF,TGTGCCAGCAGCTTTGCTTTGGACAGTTTTGTTGAGACCCAGTACTTC
TRBV2,TRBD1,TRBJ2-7,NA,CASKGDSSYEQYF,TGTGCCAGCAAAGGGGACAGCTCCTACGAGCAGTACTTC
TRBV6-6,NA,TRBJ2-7,few,CASSYGDFAYEQYF,TGTGCCAGCAGTTACGGGGACTTCGCCTACGAGCAGTACTTC
TRBV9,NA,TRBJ2-1,few,CASSIAQYNEQFF,TGTGCCAGCAGCATAGCCCAATACAATGAGCAGTTCTTC
TRBV28,NA,TRBJ1-1,NA,CASKGLRNTEAFF,TGTGCCAGCAAGGGACTTAGGAACACTGAAGCTTTCTTT
TRBV28,NA,TRBJ1-1,NA,CASSFPPLGQNTEAFF,TGTGCCAGCAGTTTTCCCCCCCTGGGGCAGAACACTGAAGCTTTCTTT
TRBV7-6,TRBD2,TRBJ2-7,once,CASSLDSSGTYEQYF,TGTGCCAGCAGCTTAGATTCTAGCGGTACCTACGAGCAGTACTTC
TRBV15,NA,TRBJ2-7,NA,CATSRAPAASSYEQYF,TGTGCCACCAGCAGAGCCCCAGCGGCCAGCTCCTACGAGCAGTACTTC
TRBV28,NA,TRBJ1-5,NA,CASLPRVGHYQPQHF,TGTGCCAGTCTACCCAGGGTCGGCCACTATCAGCCCCAGCATTTT
TRBV28,NA,TRBJ1-1,NA,CASSLQGFMNTEAFF,TGTGCCAGCAGTTTGCAGGGATTTATGAACACTGAAGCTTTCTTT
TRBV10-3,NA,TRBJ1-1,NA,CAIRGTGSTQGTEAFF,TGTGCCATCAGGGGAACCGGCTCCACCCAGGGGACTGAAGCTTTCTTT
TRBV6-4,TRBD1,TRBJ1-1,few,CASSDAPGQGNTEAFF,TGTGCCAGCAGTGACGCCCCGGGACAGGGGAACACTGAAGCTTTCTTT
TRBV5-1,TRBD2,TRBJ2-1,medium-sized,CASSSGPLAGVVYNEQFF,TGCGCCAGCAGCTCCGGGCCCCTAGCGGGAGTAGTCTACAATGAGCAGTTCTTC
TRBV15,NA,TRBJ1-2,NA,CATSHPTGTHYGYTF,TGTGCCACCAGCCATCCTACCGGGACACACTATGGCTACACCTTC
TRBV7-3,NA,TRBJ1-1,NA,CASSSGGVNTEAFF,TGTGCCAGCAGCTCTGGAGGGGTGAACACTGAAGCTTTCTTT
TRBV30,TRBD2,TRBJ2-7,NA,CAWTSGPSYEQYF,TGTGCCTGGACTAGCGGGCCTTCCTACGAGCAGTACTTC
TRBV11-2,NA,TRBJ1-2,NA,CASRRGQPGDGYTF,TGTGCCAGCAGACGAGGACAGCCAGGGGATGGCTACACCTTC
TRBV30,NA,TRBJ1-1,NA,CAWSVNTLRVRTHLNTEAFF,TGTGCCTGGAGTGTGAATACACTGAGGGTCCGAACCCATTTGAACACTGAAGCTTTCTTT
TRBV28,NA,TRBJ1-3,NA,CASSLGHNSGNTIYF,TGTGCCAGCAGTTTAGGACACAACTCTGGAAACACCATATATTTT
TRBV14,TRBD1,TRBJ2-4,NA,CASSPEERDSVPPLAKNIQYF,TGTGCCAGCAGCCCGGAAGAACGGGACAGCGTTCCACCCTTAGCCAAAAACATTCAGTACTTC
TRBV7-8,NA,TRBJ1-6,once,CASSPRGGDSPLHF,TGTGCCAGCAGCCCAAGGGGCGGGGATTCACCCCTCCACTTT
TRBV11-2,TRBD2,TRBJ2-1,NA,CASSLVGSPSGSLNEQFF,TGTGCCAGCAGCTTAGTTGGGTCGCCTAGCGGGAGCCTCAATGAGCAGTTCTTC
TRBV7-2,NA,TRBJ2-7,once,CASSLGDGGLYEQYF,TGTGCCAGCAGCCTAGGGGACGGGGGATTATACGAGCAGTACTTC
TRBV4-1,TRBD1,TRBJ2-3,NA,CASSPGQGTDTQYF,TGCGCCAGCAGCCCAGGACAGGGCACAGATACGCAGTATTTT
TRBV4-2,NA,TRBJ2-6,NA,CASSLRQSSGANVLTF,TGTGCCAGTAGCCTACGACAGAGCTCTGGGGCCAACGTCCTGACTTTC
TRBV5-1,NA,TRBJ1-1,few,CASSLDRNTEAFF,TGCGCCAGCAGCTTGGACAGGAACACTGAAGCTTTCTTT
TRBV18,TRBD1,TRBJ1-4,NA,CASAQGAGTNEKLFF,TGTGCCAGCGCACAGGGGGCAGGAACTAATGAAAAACTGTTTTTT
TRBV4-2,NA,TRBJ2-3,NA,CASSPFEDTDTQYF,TGTGCCAGCAGTCCTTTTGAAGACACAGACACGCAGTATTTT
TRBV4-1,NA,TRBJ1-2,NA,CASSQDEGPQIYGYTF,TGCGCCAGCAGCCAAGATGAGGGCCCACAGATCTATGGCTACACCTTC
TRBV5-1,TRBD1,TRBJ1-2,NA,CASSDNGQGYGYTF,TGCGCCAGCAGCGATAACGGACAGGGCTATGGCTACACCTTC